Following are 8 T cell receptor beta chains from one sample sequenced in a study of shared clonotypes between healthy human individuals. The method was immunoSEQ multiplex PCR; TCRdb's version includes in-frame clones alone and lacks a portion of them. The sample comprises 1.5 million to 2.5 million clones, roughly 95% of which are singletons, and 1.2% rests with the top ten. Terminally differentiated effector memory CD45RA+ cells were excluded by CCR7 positive selection of CD45RO-negative cells. Sequencing was performed on naive CD8+ T cells sorted from blood. Receptors were obtained from a man younger than 35 in good health.

The genes are TRBV5-4 and TRBJ1-2; unclear D gene. Trimming left V 4 bases short and J 2 bases short, with 15 bases between. The CDR3 has 15 amino acids. CDR1 is SGHNT, CDR2 YYREEE, per germline (reference sequence). The CDR3 DNA is TGTGCCAGCAGCCCAGGCCTCACCCCGAACTATGGCTACACCTTC. It specifies CASSPGLTPNYGYTF.

The J gene is TRBJ1-1, the V gene TRBV20-1, with D uncertain. In germline, CDR1 is DFQATT, CDR2 SNEGSKA (reference sequence). Deletions cut 6 bases from V and 7 bases from J, with 12 bases between. CDR3 length: 11 residues. The DNA of the CDR3 is TGCAGTGCAATTCAGGAGATTGAAGCTTTCTTT. Translated: CSAIQEIEAFF.

With respect to this clone: The identical CDR3 is also encoded by other nucleotide sequences in the sample. The chain employs TRBV14 and TRBJ2-5; D call uncertain. The CDR3 length is 13 residues. The germline gives CDR1 SGHDN, CDR2 FVKESK. The V and J ends lost 2 bases and 1 base respectively, with 5 bases between them. CDR3 residues: CASSQWGQETQYF. In nucleotides, the CDR3 is TGTGCCAGCAGCCAATGGGGCCAAGAGACCCAGTACTTC.

The chain uses TRBV7-8 and TRBJ2-7; tentatively, D is TRBD2 (6 bases). Germline V lookup: CDR1 SGHVS, CDR2 FQNEAQ. CDR3 length: 16 residues. Trimming removed 5 bases from V and 2 bases from J, with 19 bases in between. CDR3 residues: CASSPPWGVAPYEQYF. CDR3 in DNA: TGTGCCAGCAGCCCACCCTGGGGGGTGGCCCCCTACGAGCAGTACTTC.

The chain couples TRBV19 to TRBJ1-2; weak D call: TRBD1 (5 bases). The V gene lost 5 bases and the J gene lost 4 bases, with 20 bases spanning the gap. Germline V gives CDR1 LNHDA, CDR2 SQIVND (reference sequence). This CDR3 spans 16 amino acids. The chain's CDR3 is CASSWALTDVFYGYTF. The DNA for the CDR3 is TGTGCCAGTAGTTGGGCCCTGACAGACGTGTTCTATGGCTACACCTTC.

This CDR3 reads CASSQWQGASYGYTF. CDR3 DNA: TGTGCCAGCAGCCAGTGGCAGGGGGCCAGTTATGGCTACACCTTC. The chain links TRBV5-4 to TRBJ1-2, with 8 bases fitting TRBD1. The CDR3 is 15 amino acids. Germline lookup yields CDR1 SGHNT and CDR2 YYREEE (reference sequence). The junction had 10 bases not matched to a gene; V was cut back by 4 bases and J by 5 bases.

The V call is TRBV10-1, the J call TRBJ2-7, with D possibly being TRBD2 (6 bases). The CDR3 sequence is 13 residues long. Germline values: CDR1 WNHNN, CDR2 SYGVQD (reference sequence). V lost 3 bases to trimming and J lost 5 bases, with 11 bases between them. The CDR3 protein is CASSDGGTHEQYF. For the CDR3, the DNA is TGCGCCAGCAGTGATGGGGGGACCCACGAGCAGTACTTC.

Concerning this clone: Being one base from a much bigger clone, this may be a read error. The same CDR3 arises from other DNA sequences in this sample as well. The V call is TRBV2, the J call TRBJ2-7; D not certain. In germline, CDR1 is SNHLY, CDR2 FYNNEI. V lost 6 bases and J lost 1, with 4 bases in between. This CDR3 is 11 amino acids long. The CDR3 here is CASSLSYEQYF. DNA of the CDR3: TGTGCCAGCAGCCTTTCCTACGAGCAGTACTTC.